Below are 20 T cell receptor beta chains sequenced from a single sample in a study. TCRdb reprocessed the RT-PCR reads with MiXCR, giving one entry per CDR3 protein. The sample lists more than 600,000 distinct CDR3 sequences, approximately 15% occurring once. The sequencing input was memory CD4+ T cells from blood. The receptors stem from a female donor in good health, serving as a healthy control.

The V gene is TRBV10-2, the J gene TRBJ2-6, with 12 bases lining up with TRBD1. The CDR3 runs to 19 residues. In germline, CDR1 is WSHSY, CDR2 SAAADI. The V segment lost 5 bases and the J segment 3 bases; nucleotides outside the gene matches: 11. The CDR3 sequence: CASSRAGTGGAGGANVLTF. The CDR3 nucleotides are TGCGCCAGCAGTCGCGCCGGGACAGGGGGCGCGGGTGGGGCCAACGTCCTGACTTTC.

V gene TRBV10-3 combines with J gene TRBJ2-7; D is ambiguous. V was cut by 8 bases and J by 3 bases, with 14 bases left in between. Per the germline V gene, CDR1 is ENHRY and CDR2 is SYGVKD. The length of the CDR3 is 13 residues. CDR3 nucleotides: TGTGCCATCGGATCGACGGGCAACTACGAGCAGTACTTC. This gives the protein CAIGSTGNYEQYF.

This clonotype was detected only a few times. The chain employs TRBV20-1 and TRBJ2-7, with D maybe TRBD1 (6 bases). The CDR3 contains 13 residues. Trimming cost V 5 bases and J 4 bases, with 15 bases left between them. Germline CDR1 DFQATT, CDR2 SNEGSKA (reference sequence). The CDR3 DNA follows: TGCAGTGCTTATATGTCCACAGGGTACGAGCAGTACTTC. Protein: CSAYMSTGYEQYF.

There are many counts of this clonotype. The chain uses TRBV27 and TRBJ2-5, with unresolved D. V lost 8 bases and J 1 base, leaving 2 bases between the germline ends. This CDR3 spans 10 amino acids. Germline V gives CDR1 MNHEY, CDR2 SMNVEV (reference sequence). CDR3 protein: CASGQETQYF. In DNA, the CDR3 is TGTGCCAGCGGCCAAGAGACCCAGTACTTC.

The chain couples TRBV5-1 to TRBJ1-2; possibly TRBD1 for D (5 bases). CDR1 SGHRS and CDR2 YFSETQ come from the germline V gene. CDR3 length equals 14 residues. Trimming left V 4 bases short and J 6 bases short, with 16 bases between. The CDR3: CASSPSGLSDGYTF. The DNA of the CDR3 is TGCGCCAGCAGCCCCTCGGGACTCTCCGATGGCTACACCTTC. Full variable domain (rest looked up from reference TRBV5-1 and TRBJ1-2): KAGVTQTPRYLIKTRGQQVTLSCSPISGHRSVSWYQQTPGQGLQFLFEYFSETQRNKGNFPGRFSGRQFSNSRSEMNVSTLELGDSALYLCASSPSGLSDGYTFGSGTRLTVV.

This clonotype has a count of ten or more. Just one base apart from a much larger clone, this may be a read error. The CDR3 DNA is TGTGCCAGCAGCAAAGAGACCCAGTACTTC. This gives the protein CASSKETQYF. The V and J genes are TRBV28 and TRBJ2-5, with unresolved D. Germline V gene data show CDR1 as MDHEN and CDR2 as SYDVKM. With 6 bases removed from V and 3 bases from J, the gap between germline ends came to 2 bases. The CDR3 is made up of 10 amino acids.

This clonotype has a handful of counts. The J gene is TRBJ2-1, the V gene TRBV5-1; the match to TRBD2 covers 15 bases. V shed 0 bases and J 8 bases; nucleotides not matched to a gene: 3. Germline CDR1 and CDR2: SGHRS and YFSETQ. The CDR3 spans 16 residues. CDR3 nucleotides: TGCGCCAGCAGCTTGGTGGGACTAGCGGGAGGACATGAGCAGTTCTTC. As protein: CASSLVGLAGGHEQFF.

This clonotype was recorded a few times. The chain combines TRBV7-9 with TRBJ2-3; 9 nucleotides line up with TRBD2. This CDR3 has 15 amino acids. CDR1 is SEHNR, CDR2 FQNEAQ, per germline (reference sequence). J was trimmed by 4 bases and V by 1 base; bases with no gene match: 3. The CDR3 loop is CASSLVLAGSDTQYF. Here the CDR3 DNA reads TGTGCCAGCAGCTTAGTGCTAGCGGGATCAGATACGCAGTATTTT.

About this clonotype: A read error is possible here, since a much larger clone lies one base away. The rearrangement links TRBV20-1 to TRBJ2-2; the match to TRBD2 covers 12 bases. Germline values: CDR1 DFQATT, CDR2 SNEGSKA (reference sequence). This CDR3 contains 16 residues. Losses at the gene ends were 4 bases for V and 7 bases for J; bases not matched to a gene: 10. The CDR3 DNA sequence: TGCAGTGCTAAAGATCCGACTAGCGGGAGTGTCGGGGAGCTGTTTTTT. Its protein is CSAKDPTSGSVGELFF.

This clonotype was seen a few times. The chain recombines TRBV5-6 with TRBJ2-1; perhaps TRBD2 as D (6 bases). The V gene's germline CDR1 is SGHDT and CDR2 YYEEEE. V gave up 2 bases and J gave up 1 base, with 13 bases separating them. The CDR3 runs to 16 residues. In DNA, the CDR3 is TGTGCCAGCAGCTTTGTCGGGGGTAGGTCCTACAATGAGCAGTTCTTC. This codes for CASSFVGGRSYNEQFF.

At least ten counts were recorded for this clonotype. V usage is TRBV7-9 and J usage is TRBJ2-3; 11 positions agree with TRBD2. J was trimmed by 6 bases and V by 0 bases; bases with no gene match: 2. From germline, CDR1 is SEHNR and CDR2 FQNEAQ (reference sequence). This CDR3 contains 15 residues. The CDR3 sequence: CASSLASGRADTQYF. CDR3 in DNA: TGTGCCAGCAGCTTAGCTAGCGGGAGGGCGGATACGCAGTATTTT.

Many counts were recorded for this clonotype. The J gene is TRBJ1-5, the V gene TRBV5-1, with D unresolved. The V gene's germline CDR1 is SGHRS and CDR2 YFSETQ. The germline V and J ends were trimmed by 0 bases and 6 bases, with 13 bases remaining between them. The CDR3 contains 15 residues. Here the CDR3 reads CASSLEGIVGQPQHF. The CDR3 nucleotides are TGCGCCAGCAGCTTGGAAGGCATTGTCGGTCAGCCCCAGCATTTT.

This rearrangement joins TRBV5-1 to TRBJ1-3; D is unresolved. The CDR3 contains 14 residues. V was pared by 5 bases and J by 0 bases, with 9 bases between. Germline V gives CDR1 SGHRS, CDR2 YFSETQ. The DNA for the CDR3 is TGCGCCAGCAGGGACTCGAGCTCTGGAAACACCATATATTTT. Its protein product is CASRDSSSGNTIYF.

This clonotype was recorded a few times. The genes are TRBV7-3 and TRBJ1-2, with unresolved D. Trimming took off 0 bases at V and 6 bases at J, with 11 bases between the two ends. The CDR3 extends over 14 amino acids. Germline loops: CDR1 SGHTA, CDR2 FQGTGA. CDR3 amino acids: CASSLTFGRDGYTF. The CDR3 DNA follows: TGTGCCAGCAGCTTAACGTTCGGGCGCGATGGCTACACCTTC.

This clonotype has only a few counts. The CDR3 sequence: CASSAGLGGGTTDTQYF. CDR3 DNA: TGTGCCAGCAGCGCCGGACTAGGCGGGGGGACCACAGATACGCAGTATTTT. V is TRBV9 and J is TRBJ2-3; 8 bases agree with TRBD2. There are 17 residues in the CDR3. Trimming at V came to 3 bases and at J to 2 bases, leaving 11 bases not matched to a gene. CDR1 is SGDLS and CDR2 is YYNGEE in the germline V gene.

This chain uses TRBV5-1 with TRBJ1-1, with D possibly TRBD1 on 5 matching bases. V was trimmed by 3 bases and J by 7 bases, leaving 13 bases between them. The CDR3 consists of 13 residues. Looked up from germline, CDR1 is SGHRS and CDR2 is YFSETQ. The CDR3 DNA sequence: TGCGCCAGCAGCTCTCATCGACAGAGTGAAGCTTTCTTT. This encodes CASSSHRQSEAFF.

In this sample, this clonotype turned up a few times. This sequence joins TRBV20-1 and TRBJ1-2; 8 bases fit TRBD1. Losses at the gene ends were 5 bases for V and 4 bases for J; bases not matched to a gene: 9. The length of the CDR3 is 14 residues. Germline CDR1 and CDR2: DFQATT and SNEGSKA (reference sequence). For the CDR3, the DNA is TGCAGTGCTTATACGGACAGGGACCTCTATGGCTACACCTTC. This gives the protein CSAYTDRDLYGYTF.

The rearrangement joins TRBV5-4 to TRBJ1-4; D not certain. Germline CDR1 reads SGHNT; CDR2 reads YYREEE (reference sequence). The CDR3 totals 12 residues. V shed 5 bases and J shed 11 bases, with 13 bases lying between them. Here the CDR3 reads CASRVDSGKLFF. DNA for the CDR3: TGTGCCAGCAGAGTCGATAGTGGCAAACTGTTTTTT.

In this sample, this clonotype turned up a few times. The CDR3 nucleotides are TGTGCCAGCTCACCACTCCGGGACAAAAACTATGGCTACACCTTC. Amino acid sequence: CASSPLRDKNYGYTF. V gene TRBV18 combines with J gene TRBJ1-2; D may be TRBD1 (6 bases). The germline gives CDR1 KGHSH, CDR2 LQKENI. CDR3 length: 15 amino acids. Trimming stripped 1 base from V and 2 bases from J, with 11 bases between. Together with reference TRBV18 and TRBJ1-2, the CDR3 gives the full variable domain: NAGVMQNPRHLVRRRGQEARLRCSPMKGHSHVYWYRQLPEEGLKFMVYLQKENIIDESGMPKERFSAEFPKEGPSILRIQQVVRGDSAAYFCASSPLRDKNYGYTFGSGTRLTVV.

This clonotype was counted ten times or more. J is TRBJ1-6 and V is TRBV4-3; 12 bases fit TRBD1. The germline gives CDR1 LGHNA, CDR2 YSLEER. Trimming took 0 bases from V and 10 from J; bases not matched to a gene: 7. CDR3 length: 17 residues. The chain's CDR3 is CASSQDPGTGGLSPLHF. CDR3 DNA sequence: TGCGCCAGCAGCCAAGATCCCGGGACAGGGGGCTTGTCACCCCTCCACTTT.